This T cell receptor beta chain was captured by sequencing in a study of tumor and adjacent non-tumor tissue in lung cancer. Study-level background: Histology: about a dozen adenocarcinoma, a couple of squamous cell carcinoma, 1 small cell lung cancer. Samples averaged about 3.8 million productive TCRbeta reads each.

Points from the study as a whole: TCR diversity was significantly greater in tumor than normal lung tissue.

RNA was extracted from bulk tissue without any cell sorting. Donors were chemotherapy-naive, newly diagnosed lung cancer surgical patients in China, August–late 2014. The library came from three nested PCR rounds adapted from ARM-PCR protocols. TCRdb fed the multiplex PCR reads into MiXCR, producing one record per CDR3 protein. Here the sample spans 200,000 to 250,000 distinct CDR3 sequences, 71% being singletons. This CDR3 is 14 amino acids long. Germline assignment: CDR1 DFQATT and CDR2 SNEGSKA (reference sequence). As concerns this clonotype: Its antigen is not identified. Relative to the germline gene, one junction end is altered; a read error may explain this.

V gene TRBV20-1 combines with J gene TRBJ2-2; perhaps TRBD1 as D (5 bases). The sequence came from a man aged 60 to 69 with non-small cell lung cancer. Sequencing was performed on lung tumor tissue. CDR3 sequence (DNA): TGCAATGCTAGACCCCAGGGGAACACCGGGGAGCTGTTTTTT. It yields the protein CNARPQGNTGELFF.